The following is a T cell receptor (beta chain) sequence with its context. Antigen: not known. This specimen belongs to a study of PD-L1 blockade in urothelial cancer. Study context: Blood was analyzed 3 weeks (second dose) and 6 weeks after treatment start.

CDR1 and CDR2 from the germline V gene are SGHRS and YFSETQ. V gave up 5 bases and J gave up 8 bases; unmatched junction bases: 3. The CDR3 spans 14 residues. Study-level points and caveats: Sub-median blood TCR clonality before treatment predicted longer survival.

As to time point: peripheral blood 6 weeks after treatment start. Between 1 and 8 samples, pretreatment and on-treatment, were given by each patient. The repertoire was sequenced with immunoSEQ multiplex PCR; TCRdb's copy has only in-frame clones and lacks some. The sample contains some 120,000 clones, roughly 90% of which appear only once. The chain carries TRBV5-1 and TRBJ2-1, with 14 positions matching TRBD2. The receptor was derived from a man between 60 and 70 years old with urothelial cancer. The material sequenced was PBMCs, taken around atezolizumab (anti-PD-L1) treatment. The CDR3 region has the DNA TGCGCCAGCAGTGGGACTAGCGGGGGCGATGAGCAGTTCTTC. Translation gives CASSGTSGGDEQFF.